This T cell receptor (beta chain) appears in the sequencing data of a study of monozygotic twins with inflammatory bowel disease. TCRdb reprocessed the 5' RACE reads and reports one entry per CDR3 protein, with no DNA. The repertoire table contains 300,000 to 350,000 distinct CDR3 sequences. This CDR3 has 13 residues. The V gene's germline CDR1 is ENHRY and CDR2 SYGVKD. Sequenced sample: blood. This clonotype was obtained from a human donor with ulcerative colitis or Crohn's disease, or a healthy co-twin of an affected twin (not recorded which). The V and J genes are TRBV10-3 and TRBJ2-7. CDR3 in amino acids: CAISGDTAYEQYF.